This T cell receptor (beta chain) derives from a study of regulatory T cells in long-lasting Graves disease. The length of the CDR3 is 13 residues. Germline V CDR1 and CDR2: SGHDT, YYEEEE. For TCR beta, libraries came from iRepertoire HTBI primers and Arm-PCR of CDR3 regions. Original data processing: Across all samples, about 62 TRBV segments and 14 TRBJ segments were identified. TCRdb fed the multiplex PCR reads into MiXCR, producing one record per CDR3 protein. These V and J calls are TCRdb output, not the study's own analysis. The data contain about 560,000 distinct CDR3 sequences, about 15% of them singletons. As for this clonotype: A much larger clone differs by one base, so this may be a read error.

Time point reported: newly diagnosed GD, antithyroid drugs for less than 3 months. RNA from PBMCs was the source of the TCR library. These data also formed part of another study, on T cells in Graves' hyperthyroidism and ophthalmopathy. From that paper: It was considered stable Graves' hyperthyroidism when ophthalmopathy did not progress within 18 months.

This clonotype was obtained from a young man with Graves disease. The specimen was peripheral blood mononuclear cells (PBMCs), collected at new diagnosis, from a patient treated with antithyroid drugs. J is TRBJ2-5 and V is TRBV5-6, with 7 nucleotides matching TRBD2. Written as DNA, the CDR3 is TGTGCCGGCAGCGGACTAGTGGGTGAGACCCAGTACTTC. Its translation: CAGSGLVGETQYF.